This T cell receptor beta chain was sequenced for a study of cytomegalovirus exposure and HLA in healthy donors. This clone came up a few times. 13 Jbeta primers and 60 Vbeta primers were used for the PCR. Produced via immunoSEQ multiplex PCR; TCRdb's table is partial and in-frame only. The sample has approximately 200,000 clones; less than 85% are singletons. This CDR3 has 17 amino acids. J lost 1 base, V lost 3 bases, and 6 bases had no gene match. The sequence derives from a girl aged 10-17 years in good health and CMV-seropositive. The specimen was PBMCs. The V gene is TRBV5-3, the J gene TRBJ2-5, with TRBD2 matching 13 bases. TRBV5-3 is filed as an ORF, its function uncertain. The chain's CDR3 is CARSSGLAGAFQETQYF. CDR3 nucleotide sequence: TGTGCCAGAAGCTCCGGACTAGCGGGGGCCTTCCAAGAGACCCAGTACTTC.